This TCR beta chain was obtained from a study of T cell repertoires in cytomegalovirus infection. Study in general: HLA-B-restricted CMV epitopes that are well studied, plus recently identified HLA-C-restricted ones, were used by the study. Public TCR beta signatures indicated both CMV infection and matching HLA type.

TCRdb processed the reads anew with MiXCR; each CDR3 protein has one entry. Here the sample spans 900,000 to 950,000 distinct CDR3 sequences, 30% to 40% being singletons. Study conclusions and caveats: The ex vivo response was dominated by HLA-C-restricted CMV-specific TCR beta clonotypes. Carriage of CMV together with the relevant HLA was identifiable through cumulative public TCR beta family frequency.

A note on this clonotype: Its antigen is still unknown. One end of the junction is discordant with germline, which a read error may explain.

This receptor was obtained from a human donor in good health (CMV status not recorded). Some clones in this sample may be carry-over from other donors' samples. Sequenced here: cultured CD8+ T cells from PBMCs, sampled from culture after CMV antigen stimulation.

This CDR3 is CVSSRRGQGLSYEQYF. CDR3 DNA sequence: TGTGTCAGCAGCCGAAGGGGACAGGGTCTATCCTACGAGCAGTACTTC. The genes are TRBV5-4 and TRBJ2-7; 9 bases fit TRBD1. Germline assignment: CDR1 SGHNT and CDR2 YYREEE (reference sequence). This CDR3 is 16 amino acids long.